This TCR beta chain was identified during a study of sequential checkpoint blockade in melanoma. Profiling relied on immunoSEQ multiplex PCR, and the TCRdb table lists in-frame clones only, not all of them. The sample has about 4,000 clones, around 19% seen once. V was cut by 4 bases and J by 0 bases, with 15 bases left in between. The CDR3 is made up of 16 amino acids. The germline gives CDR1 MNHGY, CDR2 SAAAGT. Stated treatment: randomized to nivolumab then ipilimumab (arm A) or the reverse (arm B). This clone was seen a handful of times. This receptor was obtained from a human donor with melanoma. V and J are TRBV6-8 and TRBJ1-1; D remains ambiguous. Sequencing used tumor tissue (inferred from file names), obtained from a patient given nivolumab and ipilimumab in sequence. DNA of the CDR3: TGTGCCAGCAGTTCCCCTGGCAACCTGGTGAACACTGAAGCTTTCTTT. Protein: CASSSPGNLVNTEAFF.